The rows below give T cell receptor beta chains drawn from one sample of a study of CD8 T cells in Susac syndrome. TCRdb itself ran the immunoSEQ multiplex PCR reads through MiXCR, one entry per CDR3 protein. Among about 85,000 distinct CDR3 sequences listed, more than 85% were seen once. The sequenced sample consisted of CD8+ T cells from PBMCs. The receptors shown here come from a human donor with Susac syndrome. The CDR3 runs from the conserved cysteine through the conserved F or W. The D gene is left open where the match is weak. Where a row states a size, it is once, few, many or the class of an expanded clone; other rows omit it.

j_call clone_size d_call v_call cdr3_aa cdr3_nt
TRBJ2-1 - TRBD2 TRBV29-1 CSVPGTSGEVEQFF TGCAGCGTTCCCGGGACTAGCGGGGAGGTTGAGCAGTTCTTC
TRBJ2-7 - TRBD1 TRBV15 CATSRDRQGTYEQYF TGTGCCACCAGCAGAGATAGACAGGGGACCTACGAGCAGTACTTC
TRBJ2-7 - - TRBV6-5 CASRDWDTREQYF TGTGCCAGCAGAGATTGGGACACCCGGGAGCAGTACTTC
TRBJ1-2 - TRBD1 TRBV5-1 CASSSVGTGVYGYTF TGCGCCAGCAGCTCCGTCGGGACAGGGGTCTATGGCTACACCTTC
TRBJ2-2 - - TRBV29-1 CSVVQGELFF TGCAGCGTAGTCCAGGGGGAGCTGTTTTTT
TRBJ2-7 - - TRBV5-1 CASSLTGGERGEQYF TGCGCCAGCAGCTTGACGGGTGGGGAGCGTGGTGAGCAGTACTTC
TRBJ2-7 - - TRBV25-1 CASSNYEQYF TGTGCCAGCAGTAATTACGAGCAGTACTTC
TRBJ2-1 - - TRBV19 CASSIGHNEQFF TGTGCCAGTAGTATAGGCCACAATGAGCAGTTCTTC
TRBJ2-7 - - TRBV29-1 CSVEDTSEDFYEQYF TGCAGCGTTGAAGATACGTCGGAGGACTTCTACGAGCAGTACTTC
TRBJ2-4 - - TRBV3-1 CASSQAYLSPDMYF TGTGCCAGCAGCCAAGCCTACCTTAGCCCTGACATGTACTTC
TRBJ2-5 - - TRBV18 CASSPLAARRETQYF TGTGCCAGCTCACCTCTCGCGGCACGTCGTGAGACCCAGTACTTC
TRBJ2-5 - TRBD1 TRBV5-4 CASSEGQQETQYF TGTGCCAGCAGCGAGGGACAGCAAGAGACCCAGTACTTC
TRBJ2-7 - TRBD1 TRBV20-1 CSAWDRGQGYEQYF TGCAGTGCTTGGGACAGGGGGCAAGGCTACGAGCAGTACTTC
TRBJ2-7 once - TRBV28 CASSFTGQEPGYEQYF TGTGCCAGCAGTTTCACGGGGCAGGAACCAGGCTACGAGCAGTACTTC
TRBJ2-1 once - TRBV5-6 CASSMVGGAGNEQFF TGTGCCAGCAGCATGGTTGGGGGGGCGGGAAATGAGCAGTTCTTC
TRBJ1-5 - TRBD1 TRBV13 CASSLRGSADYQPQHF TGTGCCAGCAGCCTCAGGGGGAGCGCAGATTATCAGCCCCAGCATTTT
TRBJ2-1 - - TRBV27 CAVQGYNEQFF TGTGCTGTGCAGGGGTACAATGAGCAGTTCTTC
TRBJ2-3 - - TRBV7-2 CASSPTDTDTQYF TGTGCCAGCAGCCCCACAGACACAGATACGCAGTATTTT
TRBJ1-1 - - TRBV30 CAWSIGTEAFF TGTGCCTGGAGTATCGGCACTGAAGCTTTCTTT
TRBJ2-7 - - TRBV7-8 CASSNLDHRDEQYF TGTGCCAGCAGCAACCTAGACCACAGGGACGAGCAGTACTTC
TRBJ2-7 once - TRBV29-1 CSVLFSPYEQYF TGCAGCGTTCTATTCAGCCCCTACGAGCAGTACTTC
TRBJ1-4 once - TRBV14 CASSQAHGVHEKLFF TGTGCCAGCAGCCAAGCGCACGGCGTGCATGAAAAACTGTTTTTT